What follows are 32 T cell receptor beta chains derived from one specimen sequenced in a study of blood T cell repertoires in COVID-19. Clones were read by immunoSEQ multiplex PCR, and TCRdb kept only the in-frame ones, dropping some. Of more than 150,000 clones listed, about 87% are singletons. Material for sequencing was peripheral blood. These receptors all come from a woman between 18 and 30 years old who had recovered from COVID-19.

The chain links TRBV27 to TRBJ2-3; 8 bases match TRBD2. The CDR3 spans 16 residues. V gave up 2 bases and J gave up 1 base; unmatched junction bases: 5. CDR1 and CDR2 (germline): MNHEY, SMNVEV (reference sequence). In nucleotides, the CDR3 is TGTGCCAGCAGTTTAGTTGGTAGCGGGGGCACAGATACGCAGTATTTT. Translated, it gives CASSLVGSGGTDTQYF.

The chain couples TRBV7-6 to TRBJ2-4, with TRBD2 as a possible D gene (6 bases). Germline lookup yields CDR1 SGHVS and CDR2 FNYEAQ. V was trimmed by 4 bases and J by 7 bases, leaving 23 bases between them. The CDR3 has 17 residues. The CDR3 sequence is CASSYYTGLQAGNIQYF. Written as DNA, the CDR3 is TGTGCCAGCAGCTACTACACGGGACTCCAAGCCGGGAACATTCAGTACTTC. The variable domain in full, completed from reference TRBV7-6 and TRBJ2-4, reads GAGVSQSPRYKVTKRGQDVALRCDPISGHVSLYWYRQALGQGPEFLTYFNYEAQQDKSGLPNDRFSAERPEGSISTLTIQRTEQRDSAMYRCASSYYTGLQAGNIQYFGAGTRLSVL.

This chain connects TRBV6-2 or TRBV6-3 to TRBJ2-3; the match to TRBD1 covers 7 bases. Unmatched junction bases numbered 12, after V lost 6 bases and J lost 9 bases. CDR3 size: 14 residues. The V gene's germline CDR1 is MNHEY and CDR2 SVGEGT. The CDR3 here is CASSSDRAGQTQYF. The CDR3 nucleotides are TGTGCCAGCAGCTCCGACAGGGCCGGGCAAACGCAGTATTTT.

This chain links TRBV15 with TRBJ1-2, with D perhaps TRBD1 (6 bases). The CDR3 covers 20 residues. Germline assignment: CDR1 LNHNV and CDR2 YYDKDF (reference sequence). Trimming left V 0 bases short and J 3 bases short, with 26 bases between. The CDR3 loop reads CATSREVFITPGRGHYGYTF. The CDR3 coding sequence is TGTGCCACCAGCAGAGAAGTATTTATTACACCGGGCAGGGGACACTATGGCTACACCTTC.

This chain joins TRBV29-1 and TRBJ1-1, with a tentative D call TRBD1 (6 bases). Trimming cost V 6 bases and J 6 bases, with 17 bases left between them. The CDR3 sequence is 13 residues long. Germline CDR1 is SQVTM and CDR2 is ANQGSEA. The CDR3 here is CSVRQTGGAEAFF. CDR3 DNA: TGCAGCGTCCGACAGACAGGAGGTGCTGAAGCTTTCTTT.

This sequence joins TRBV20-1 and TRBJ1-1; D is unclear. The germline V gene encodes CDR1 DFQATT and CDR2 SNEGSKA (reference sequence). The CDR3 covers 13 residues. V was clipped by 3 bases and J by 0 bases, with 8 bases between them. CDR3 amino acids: CSASRSMNTEAFF. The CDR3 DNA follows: TGCAGTGCTAGTCGGAGCATGAACACTGAAGCTTTCTTT.

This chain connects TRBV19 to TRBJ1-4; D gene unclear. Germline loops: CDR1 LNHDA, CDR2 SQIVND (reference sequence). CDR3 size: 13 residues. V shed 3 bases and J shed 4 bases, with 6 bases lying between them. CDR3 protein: CASSISLNEKLFF. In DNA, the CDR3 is TGTGCCAGTAGTATTAGTCTTAATGAAAAACTGTTTTTT.

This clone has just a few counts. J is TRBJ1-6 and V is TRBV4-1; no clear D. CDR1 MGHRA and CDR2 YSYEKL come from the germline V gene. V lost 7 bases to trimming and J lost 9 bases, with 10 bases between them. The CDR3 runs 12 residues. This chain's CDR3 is CASNIGGSPLHF. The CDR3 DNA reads TGCGCCAGCAACATTGGAGGTTCACCCCTCCACTTT.

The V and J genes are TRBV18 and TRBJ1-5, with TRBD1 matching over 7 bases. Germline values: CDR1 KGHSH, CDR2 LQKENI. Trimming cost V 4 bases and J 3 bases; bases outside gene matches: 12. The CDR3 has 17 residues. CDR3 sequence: CASSRYSQGQPNQPQHF. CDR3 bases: TGTGCCAGCTCACGCTATTCACAGGGACAGCCCAATCAGCCCCAGCATTTT.

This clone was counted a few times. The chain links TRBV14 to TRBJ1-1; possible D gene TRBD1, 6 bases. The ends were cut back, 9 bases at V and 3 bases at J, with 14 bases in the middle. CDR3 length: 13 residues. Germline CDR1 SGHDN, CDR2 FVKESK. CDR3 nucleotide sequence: TGTGCCAGTAACCGGGACACTGACACTGAAGCTTTCTTT. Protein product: CASNRDTDTEAFF.

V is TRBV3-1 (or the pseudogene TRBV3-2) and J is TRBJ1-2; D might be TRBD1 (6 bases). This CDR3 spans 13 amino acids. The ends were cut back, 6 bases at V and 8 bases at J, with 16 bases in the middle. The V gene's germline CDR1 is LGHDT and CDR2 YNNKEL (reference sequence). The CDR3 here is CASRNRASGGYTF. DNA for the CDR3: TGTGCCAGCAGAAACAGGGCCTCCGGGGGCTACACCTTC.

The CDR3 sequence is CASSIEASGVTGELFF. The CDR3 DNA is TGCGCCAGCAGCATTGAGGCTAGCGGGGTGACCGGGGAGCTGTTTTTT. The chain uses TRBV5-1 and TRBJ2-2; 9 bases align to TRBD2. J gave up 5 bases and V 4 bases, and 9 bases lay outside the gene matches. The CDR3 totals 16 residues. The germline gives CDR1 SGHRS, CDR2 YFSETQ.

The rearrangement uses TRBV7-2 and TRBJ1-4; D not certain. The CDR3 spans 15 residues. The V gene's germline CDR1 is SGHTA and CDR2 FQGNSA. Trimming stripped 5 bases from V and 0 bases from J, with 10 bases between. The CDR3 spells CASSQSLATNEKLFF. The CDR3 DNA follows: TGTGCCAGCAGCCAATCCTTAGCAACTAATGAAAAACTGTTTTTT.

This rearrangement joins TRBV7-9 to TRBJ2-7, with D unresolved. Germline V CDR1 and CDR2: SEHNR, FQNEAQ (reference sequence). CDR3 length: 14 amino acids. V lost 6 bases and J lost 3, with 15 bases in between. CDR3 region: CASSLLSNSYEQYV. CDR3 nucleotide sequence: TGTGCCAGCAGTTTGCTCTCCAACAGCTACGAGCAGTACGTC.

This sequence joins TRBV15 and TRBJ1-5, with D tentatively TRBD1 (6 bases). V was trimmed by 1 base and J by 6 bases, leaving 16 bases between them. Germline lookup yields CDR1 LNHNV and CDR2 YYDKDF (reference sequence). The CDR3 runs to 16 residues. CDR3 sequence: CATSRGVGGAFQPQHF. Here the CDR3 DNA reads TGTGCCACCAGCAGAGGGGTAGGGGGGGCTTTTCAGCCCCAGCATTTT.

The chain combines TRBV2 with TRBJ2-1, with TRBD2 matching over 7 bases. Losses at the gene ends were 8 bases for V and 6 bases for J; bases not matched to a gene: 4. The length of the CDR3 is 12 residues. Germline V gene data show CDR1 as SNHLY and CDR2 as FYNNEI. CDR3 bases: TGTGCCAGCTTAGCGGGCCTCAATGAGCAGTTCTTC. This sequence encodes CASLAGLNEQFF.

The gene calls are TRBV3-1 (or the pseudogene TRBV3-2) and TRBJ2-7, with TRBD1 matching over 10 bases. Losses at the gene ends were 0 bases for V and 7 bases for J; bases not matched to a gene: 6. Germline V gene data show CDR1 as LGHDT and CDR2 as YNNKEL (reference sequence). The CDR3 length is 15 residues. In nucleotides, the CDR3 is TGTGCCAGCAGCCAAGAAGACAGGGGGCGCGGTGAGCAGTACTTC. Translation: CASSQEDRGRGEQYF.

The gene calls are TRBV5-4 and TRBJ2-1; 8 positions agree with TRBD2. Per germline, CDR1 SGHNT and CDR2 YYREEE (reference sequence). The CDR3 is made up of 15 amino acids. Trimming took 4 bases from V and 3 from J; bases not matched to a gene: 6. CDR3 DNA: TGTGCCAGCAGCCCGGGACTAGACAACTACAATGAGCAGTTCTTC. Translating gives CASSPGLDNYNEQFF.

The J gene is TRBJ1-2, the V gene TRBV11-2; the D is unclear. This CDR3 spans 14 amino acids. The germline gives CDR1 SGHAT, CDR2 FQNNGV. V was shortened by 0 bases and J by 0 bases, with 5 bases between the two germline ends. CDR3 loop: CASSLDTANYGYTF. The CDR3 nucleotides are TGTGCCAGCAGCTTAGACACAGCTAACTATGGCTACACCTTC.

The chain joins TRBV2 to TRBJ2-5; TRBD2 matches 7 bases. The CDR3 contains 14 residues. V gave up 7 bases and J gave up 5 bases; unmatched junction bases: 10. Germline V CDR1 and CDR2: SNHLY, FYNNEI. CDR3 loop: CASTLNGRRETQYF. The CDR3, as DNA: TGTGCCAGCACTCTGAACGGGAGGCGGGAGACCCAGTACTTC.

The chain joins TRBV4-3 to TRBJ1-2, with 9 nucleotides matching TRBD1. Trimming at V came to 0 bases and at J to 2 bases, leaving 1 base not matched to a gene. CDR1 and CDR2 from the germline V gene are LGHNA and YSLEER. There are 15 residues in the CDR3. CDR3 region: CASSQDDRGNYGYTF. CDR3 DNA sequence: TGCGCCAGCAGCCAAGATGACAGGGGGAACTATGGCTACACCTTC.

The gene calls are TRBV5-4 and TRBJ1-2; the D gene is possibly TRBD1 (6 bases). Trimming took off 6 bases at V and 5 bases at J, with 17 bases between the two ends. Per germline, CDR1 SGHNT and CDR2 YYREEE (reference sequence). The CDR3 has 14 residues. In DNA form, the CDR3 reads TGTGCCAGCACCAGCAGGGGCCCAGGGTATGGCTACACCTTC. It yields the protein CASTSRGPGYGYTF.

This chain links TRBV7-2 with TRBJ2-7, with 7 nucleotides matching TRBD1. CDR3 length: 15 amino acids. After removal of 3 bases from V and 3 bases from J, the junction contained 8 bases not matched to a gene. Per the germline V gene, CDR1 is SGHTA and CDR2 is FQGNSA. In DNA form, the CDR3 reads TGTGCCAGCAGCTTGTTAGGACAGGTCCTCTACGAGCAGTACTTC. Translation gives CASSLLGQVLYEQYF.

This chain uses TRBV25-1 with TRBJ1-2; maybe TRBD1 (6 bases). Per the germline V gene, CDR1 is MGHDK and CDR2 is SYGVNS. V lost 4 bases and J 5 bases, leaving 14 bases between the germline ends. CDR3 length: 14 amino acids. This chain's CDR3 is CASSVPGVSYGYTF. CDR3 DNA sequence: TGTGCCAGCAGTGTCCCAGGGGTTTCGTATGGCTACACCTTC.

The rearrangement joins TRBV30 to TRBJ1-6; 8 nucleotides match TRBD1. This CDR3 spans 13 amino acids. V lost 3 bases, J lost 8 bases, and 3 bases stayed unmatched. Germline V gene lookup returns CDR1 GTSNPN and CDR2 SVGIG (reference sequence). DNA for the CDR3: TGTGCCTGGAGCCGGGACAGGCATTCACCCCTCCACTTT. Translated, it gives CAWSRDRHSPLHF.

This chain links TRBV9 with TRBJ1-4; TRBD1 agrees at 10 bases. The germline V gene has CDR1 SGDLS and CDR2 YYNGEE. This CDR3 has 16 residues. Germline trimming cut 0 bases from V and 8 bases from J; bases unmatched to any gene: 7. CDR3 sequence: CASSVGQGQGSEKLFF. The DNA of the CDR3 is TGTGCCAGCAGCGTAGGGCAGGGACAGGGGAGCGAAAAACTGTTTTTT.

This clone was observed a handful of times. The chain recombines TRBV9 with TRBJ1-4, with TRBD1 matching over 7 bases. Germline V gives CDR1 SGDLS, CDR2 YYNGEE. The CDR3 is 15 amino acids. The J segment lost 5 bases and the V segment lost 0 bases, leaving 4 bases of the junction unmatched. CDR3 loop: CASSVGGQKNEKLFF. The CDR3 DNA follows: TGTGCCAGCAGCGTAGGGGGACAGAAAAATGAAAAACTGTTTTTT. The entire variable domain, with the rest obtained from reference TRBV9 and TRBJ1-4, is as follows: DSGVTQTPKHLITATGQRVTLRCSPRSGDLSVYWYQQSLDQGLQFLIQYYNGEERAKGNILERFSAQQFPDLHSELNLSSLELGDSALYFCASSVGGQKNEKLFFGSGTQLSVL.

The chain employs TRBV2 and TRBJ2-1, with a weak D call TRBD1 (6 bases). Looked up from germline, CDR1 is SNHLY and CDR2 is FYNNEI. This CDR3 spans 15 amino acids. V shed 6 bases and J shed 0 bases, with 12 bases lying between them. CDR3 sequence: CASSWDTSSYNEQFF. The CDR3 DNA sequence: TGTGCCAGCAGCTGGGACACGAGCTCCTACAATGAGCAGTTCTTC.

CDR3 nucleotide sequence: TGTGCCAGCAGCCCCTGGGCTAGCGAGAACACCGGGGAGCTGTTTTTT. This gives the protein CASSPWASENTGELFF. The chain carries TRBV11-3 and TRBJ2-2; D possibly corresponds to TRBD2 (6 bases). The V end was cut by 5 bases, the J end by 1 base, with 14 bases between. The CDR3 spans 16 residues. Germline CDR1 reads SGHNT; CDR2 reads YENEEA.

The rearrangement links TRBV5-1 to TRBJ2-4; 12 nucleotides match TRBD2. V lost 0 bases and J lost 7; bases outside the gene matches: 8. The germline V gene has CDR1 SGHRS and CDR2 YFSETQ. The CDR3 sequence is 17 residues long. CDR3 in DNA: TGCGCCAGCAGCTTGGTCCTAGCGGGGGGGCCAGGTAACATTCAGTACTTC. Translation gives CASSLVLAGGPGNIQYF. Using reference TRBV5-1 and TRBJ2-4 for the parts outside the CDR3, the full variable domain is KAGVTQTPRYLIKTRGQQVTLSCSPISGHRSVSWYQQTPGQGLQFLFEYFSETQRNKGNFPGRFSGRQFSNSRSEMNVSTLELGDSALYLCASSLVLAGGPGNIQYFGAGTRLSVL.

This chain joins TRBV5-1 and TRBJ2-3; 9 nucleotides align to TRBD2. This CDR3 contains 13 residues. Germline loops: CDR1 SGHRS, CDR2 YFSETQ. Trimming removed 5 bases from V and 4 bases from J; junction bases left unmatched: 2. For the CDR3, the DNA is TGCGCCAGCAGGGCGGGAGGGCCAGATACGCAGTATTTT. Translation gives CASRAGGPDTQYF. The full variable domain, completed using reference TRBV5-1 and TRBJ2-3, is KAGVTQTPRYLIKTRGQQVTLSCSPISGHRSVSWYQQTPGQGLQFLFEYFSETQRNKGNFPGRFSGRQFSNSRSEMNVSTLELGDSALYLCASRAGGPDTQYFGPGTRLTVL.

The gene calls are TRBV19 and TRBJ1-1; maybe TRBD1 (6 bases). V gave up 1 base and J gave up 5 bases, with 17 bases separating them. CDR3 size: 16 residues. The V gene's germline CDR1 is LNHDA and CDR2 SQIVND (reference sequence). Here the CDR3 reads CASSIGGGAFLTEAFF. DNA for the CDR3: TGTGCCAGTAGTATAGGAGGGGGAGCGTTTTTGACTGAAGCTTTCTTT. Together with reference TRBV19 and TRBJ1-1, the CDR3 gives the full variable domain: DGGITQSPKYLFRKEGQNVTLSCEQNLNHDAMYWYRQDPGQGLRLIYYSQIVNDFQKGDIAEGYSVSREKKESFPLTVTSAQKNPTAFYLCASSIGGGAFLTEAFFGQGTRLTVV.